The clone carrying this T cell receptor beta chain has just a few counts. The antigen is unknown. The record originates from a study of T-cell memory formation after mild COVID-19. Overall study findings and caveats: Mainly CM and EM harbored the contracting CD4+ clones; mainly EMRA harbored the CD8+ ones. Memory sampled before infection contained some responding clones, suggesting cross-reactive memory joined.

The authors produced TCR alpha and TCR beta cDNA libraries with sample barcodes and UMIs by 5'RACE using constant-segment primers. TCRdb passed the 5' RACE reads through MiXCR, listing each CDR3 protein once. There are 500,000 to 550,000 distinct CDR3 sequences in the sample; around 21% occur only once, and under 15% lies in the top ten. This receptor was identified in an adult woman who had mild COVID-19 (a few samples of this study predate the infection). Cell type and time point are not known. What was sequenced was PBMCs or a T cell subset sorted from them (not recorded which).

CDR3 protein: CASSLAGADEQFF. In DNA form, the CDR3 reads TGTGCCAGCAGCTTGGCAGGGGCAGACGAGCAGTTCTTC. The chain joins TRBV7-3 to TRBJ2-1; TRBD1 might be the D (6 bases). The CDR3 loop spans 13 amino acids. V was trimmed by 3 bases and J by 10 bases, leaving 13 bases between them. The germline V gene has CDR1 SGHTA and CDR2 FQGTGA. Based on the CDR3 plus reference TRBV7-3 and TRBJ2-1, the full variable domain is GAGVSQTPSNKVTEKGKYVELRCDPISGHTALYWYRQSLGQGPEFLIYFQGTGAADDSGLPNDRFFAVRPEGSVSTLKIQRTERGDSAVYLCASSLAGADEQFFGPGTRLTVL.